The 12 T cell receptor beta chains below were found in one sample sequenced in a study of cytomegalovirus exposure and HLA in healthy donors. In the PCR, 60 Vbeta and 13 Jbeta primers were used. Sequenced by immunoSEQ multiplex PCR; TCRdb stores in-frame clones only, minus some. Altogether about 130,000 clones are present, roughly 80% being singletons, with the ten largest covering under 4.5%. Sequenced material: PBMCs. The receptor set was obtained from a woman between 40 and 50 years old in good health and CMV-seronegative.

The chain uses TRBV5-1 and TRBJ2-6; no reliable D call. The ends were cut back, 0 bases at V and 0 bases at J, with 4 bases in the middle. Germline V gene data show CDR1 as SGHRS and CDR2 as YFSETQ. CDR3 length equals 15 residues. This CDR3 reads CASSLGSSGANVLTF. For the CDR3, the DNA is TGCGCCAGCAGCTTGGGGAGCTCTGGGGCCAACGTCCTGACTTTC.

The rearrangement uses TRBV5-1 and TRBJ2-3; 10 bases align to TRBD2. Trimming removed 2 bases from V and 0 bases from J; junction bases left unmatched: 9. The V gene's germline CDR1 is SGHRS and CDR2 YFSETQ. The CDR3 has 18 residues. In nucleotides, the CDR3 is TGCGCCAGCAGCTTTGGACTAGCGGACCTTTTCAGCACAGATACGCAGTATTTT. Its translation is CASSFGLADLFSTDTQYF. Complete variable domain (other parts from reference TRBV5-1 and TRBJ2-3): KAGVTQTPRYLIKTRGQQVTLSCSPISGHRSVSWYQQTPGQGLQFLFEYFSETQRNKGNFPGRFSGRQFSNSRSEMNVSTLELGDSALYLCASSFGLADLFSTDTQYFGPGTRLTVL.

V usage is TRBV7-9 and J usage is TRBJ2-1, with 8 bases lining up with TRBD1. From germline, CDR1 is SEHNR and CDR2 FQNEAQ (reference sequence). The CDR3 totals 14 residues. V dropped 4 bases and J dropped 1; count of bases not matched to a gene: 0. Here the CDR3 DNA reads TGTGCCAGCAGCTGGGACAGGTCCTACAATGAGCAGTTCTTC. Translation: CASSWDRSYNEQFF. Together with reference TRBV7-9 and TRBJ2-1, the CDR3 gives the full variable domain: DTGVSQNPRHKITKRGQNVTFRCDPISEHNRLYWYRQTLGQGPEFLTYFQNEAQLEKSRLLSDRFSAERPKGSFSTLEIQRTEQGDSAMYLCASSWDRSYNEQFFGPGTRLTVL.

This chain uses TRBV27 with TRBJ1-2; TRBD1 matches at 10 bases. Germline V gives CDR1 MNHEY, CDR2 SMNVEV (reference sequence). V was clipped by 2 bases and J by 1 base; unmatched bases: 4. The CDR3 loop spans 16 amino acids. The CDR3 loop reads CASSLMRTGGNYGYTF. Written as DNA, the CDR3 is TGTGCCAGCAGTTTAATGAGGACAGGGGGTAACTATGGCTACACCTTC.

The gene calls are TRBV27 and TRBJ2-3, with 14 bases aligning to TRBD2. The CDR3 length is 15 residues. The germline V gene encodes CDR1 MNHEY and CDR2 SMNVEV (reference sequence). The V gene end was trimmed by 4 bases and the J gene end by 9 bases; junction bases not matched to a gene: 6. The CDR3 coding sequence is TGTGCCAGCAGTTCAACCGGGACTAGCGGGGGAACGCAGTATTTT. Its protein product is CASSSTGTSGGTQYF.

This clone was picked up one time. This chain uses TRBV7-9 with TRBJ1-2, with no clear D. The length of the CDR3 is 15 residues. Germline CDR1 and CDR2: SEHNR and FQNEAQ (reference sequence). V lost 5 bases and J 0 bases, leaving 13 bases between the germline ends. CDR3 nucleotides: TGTGCCAGCAGCGGAGGGCCCCAGTCTAACTATGGCTACACCTTC. Translated: CASSGGPQSNYGYTF.

This chain links TRBV7-2 with TRBJ2-1; 10 bases fit TRBD2. With 4 bases clipped from V and 7 bases from J, the junction kept 7 bases outside the gene matches. Germline CDR1 and CDR2: SGHTA and FQGNSA. The CDR3 consists of 15 residues. The CDR3 sequence is CASSSQRGGTNEQFF. The CDR3 DNA reads as TGTGCCAGCAGCTCGCAGCGGGGGGGTACAAATGAGCAGTTCTTC.

In the case of this clone: The DNA is omitted, as the CDR3 cannot be located on it reliably, and the CDR3 follows TCRdb's listing. The V gene is TRBV7-2, the J gene TRBJ2-7; the table's D call, TRBD1, was not checked against the DNA. The CDR3 comprises 11 residues, both ends counted. Germline V lookup: CDR1 SGHTA, CDR2 FQGNSA. CDR3 region: CASILGDEQYF.

V gene TRBV6-5 combines with J gene TRBJ1-1, with TRBD1 matching 8 bases. Germline values: CDR1 MNHEY, CDR2 SVGAGI. The CDR3 totals 13 residues. Unmatched junction bases numbered 7, after V lost 6 bases and J lost 7 bases. The CDR3 DNA is TGTGCCAGCAGCAGGGGACAGGAGCGTGAAGCTTTCTTT. Residues: CASSRGQEREAFF.

The count of this clone is one. The chain uses TRBV4-1 and TRBJ1-5; D is uncertain. V was shortened by 5 bases and J by 5 bases, with 19 bases between the two germline ends. CDR1 and CDR2 (germline): MGHRA, YSYEKL. The CDR3 has 16 residues. The CDR3 nucleotides are TGCGCCAGCAGCTCTTCCTTCAAAGACTCCGATCAGCCCCAGCATTTT. Its protein is CASSSSFKDSDQPQHF.

This chain uses TRBV6-5 with TRBJ2-2; weak D call: TRBD1 (5 bases). The CDR3 has 14 amino acids. From germline, CDR1 is MNHEY and CDR2 SVGAGI. V was shortened by 3 bases and J by 5 bases, with 10 bases between the two germline ends. DNA for the CDR3: TGTGCCAGCAGTTATTTGGGGCCGACCGGGGAGCTGTTTTTT. Translating gives CASSYLGPTGELFF.

The chain links TRBV27 to TRBJ2-1; 7 nucleotides match TRBD1. J was trimmed by 3 bases and V by 8 bases; bases with no gene match: 4. This CDR3 is built from 13 residues. CDR1 is MNHEY, CDR2 SMNVEV, per germline (reference sequence). The CDR3 sequence is CASSRQGYNEQFF. CDR3 nucleotide sequence: TGTGCCAGCTCAAGACAGGGCTACAATGAGCAGTTCTTC.